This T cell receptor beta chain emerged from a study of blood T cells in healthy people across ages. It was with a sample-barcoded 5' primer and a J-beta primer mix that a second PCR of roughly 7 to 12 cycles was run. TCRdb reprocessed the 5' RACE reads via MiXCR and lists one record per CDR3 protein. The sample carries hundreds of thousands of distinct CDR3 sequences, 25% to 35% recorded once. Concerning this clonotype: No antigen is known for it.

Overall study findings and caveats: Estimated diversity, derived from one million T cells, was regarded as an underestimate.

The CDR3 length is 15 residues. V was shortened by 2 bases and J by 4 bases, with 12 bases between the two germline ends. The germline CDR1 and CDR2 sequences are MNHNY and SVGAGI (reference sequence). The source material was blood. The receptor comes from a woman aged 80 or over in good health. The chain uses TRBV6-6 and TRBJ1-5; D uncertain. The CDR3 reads CASSYADPSNQPQHF. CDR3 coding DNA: TGTGCCAGCAGTTACGCCGACCCTTCGAATCAGCCCCAGCATTTT.